This is a list of T cell receptor beta chains from one sample in a study of Ad26.COV2.S vaccination and SARS-CoV-2 variants. Sequencing was performed with immunoSEQ multiplex PCR; in TCRdb, only in-frame clones are kept and a portion is missing. Of around 270,000 clones listed, around nine tenths are singletons. The sequencing used peripheral blood, collected in a trial of Ad26.COV2.S vaccine versus placebo. These receptors were taken from a person between 18 and 65 years old who received the Ad26.COV2.S COVID-19 vaccine or a placebo. Each CDR3 is given with its conserved first and last residue. The D gene is left open where the match is weak. Size values are once, few and many counts, or a class for expanded clones, and some rows have none.

v_call: TRBV9; clone_size: -; d_call: -; j_call: TRBJ1-5; cdr3_aa: CASSEGGGPPGQPQHF; cdr3_nt: TGTGCCAGCAGCGAGGGTGGGGGGCCCCCGGGTCAGCCCCAGCATTTT
v_call: TRBV5-4; clone_size: -; d_call: TRBD2; j_call: TRBJ2-3; cdr3_aa: CASSLGLAGADTQYF; cdr3_nt: TGTGCCAGCAGCTTGGGATTAGCGGGAGCCGATACGCAGTATTTT
v_call: TRBV30; clone_size: -; d_call: -; j_call: TRBJ2-4; cdr3_aa: CAWSVRGPNIQYF; cdr3_nt: TGTGCCTGGAGTGTACGGGGGCCCAACATTCAGTACTTC
v_call: TRBV5-1; clone_size: few; d_call: -; j_call: TRBJ1-1; cdr3_aa: CASSPQTGTNTEAFF; cdr3_nt: TGCGCCAGCAGCCCCCAGACAGGTACGAACACTGAAGCTTTCTTT
v_call: TRBV7-8; clone_size: -; d_call: -; j_call: TRBJ1-5; cdr3_aa: CASSFLDWTGNQPQHF; cdr3_nt: TGTGCCAGTAGCTTTTTGGATTGGACGGGCAATCAGCCCCAGCATTTT
v_call: TRBV27; clone_size: -; d_call: TRBD1; j_call: TRBJ2-7; cdr3_aa: CASSPRTGNQYEQYF; cdr3_nt: TGTGCCAGCAGTCCGAGGACAGGAAACCAATACGAGCAGTACTTC
v_call: TRBV3-1/TRBV3-2; clone_size: few; d_call: -; j_call: TRBJ1-1; cdr3_aa: CASRLGQGVPEAFF; cdr3_nt: TGTGCCAGCAGGCTCGGGCAGGGAGTCCCTGAAGCTTTCTTT
v_call: TRBV18; clone_size: -; d_call: -; j_call: TRBJ1-1; cdr3_aa: CASSPTGGGEAFF; cdr3_nt: TGTGCCAGCTCACCGACGGGGGGCGGTGAAGCTTTCTTT
v_call: TRBV12-5; clone_size: -; d_call: TRBD2; j_call: TRBJ2-5; cdr3_aa: CASGHPRGWRGDQETQYF; cdr3_nt: TGTGCTAGTGGACACCCCCGGGGGTGGCGGGGGGACCAAGAGACCCAGTACTTC
v_call: TRBV6-5; clone_size: -; d_call: -; j_call: TRBJ2-4; cdr3_aa: CASSYSPSKNIQYF; cdr3_nt: TGTGCCAGCAGTTATAGTCCCTCCAAAAACATTCAGTACTTC
v_call: TRBV7-2; clone_size: -; d_call: -; j_call: TRBJ1-1; cdr3_aa: CASSQRGGRHTEAFF; cdr3_nt: TGTGCCAGCAGCCAGCGGGGTGGGAGGCACACTGAAGCTTTCTTT
v_call: TRBV6-5; clone_size: -; d_call: -; j_call: TRBJ2-2; cdr3_aa: CASSRISSNTGELFF; cdr3_nt: TGTGCCAGCAGTCGGATTTCCTCGAACACCGGGGAGCTGTTTTTT
v_call: TRBV4-3; clone_size: -; d_call: -; j_call: TRBJ2-3; cdr3_aa: CASSQDPKTDTQYF; cdr3_nt: TGCGCCAGCAGCCAAGATCCGAAAACAGATACGCAGTATTTT
v_call: TRBV5-6; clone_size: -; d_call: TRBD1; j_call: TRBJ1-2; cdr3_aa: CASSFTTGGTYTF; cdr3_nt: TGTGCCAGCAGCTTCACGACAGGGGGAACCTACACCTTC
v_call: TRBV2; clone_size: -; d_call: TRBD2; j_call: TRBJ2-3; cdr3_aa: CASRPTSGGRSSTDTQYF; cdr3_nt: TGTGCCAGCAGACCGACTAGCGGGGGACGATCTAGCACAGATACGCAGTATTTT
v_call: TRBV21-1; clone_size: -; d_call: -; j_call: TRBJ1-6; cdr3_aa: CASSKGGAGGSRNSPLHF; cdr3_nt: TGTGCTAGCAGCAAAGGGGGGGCAGGGGGGTCCCGGAATTCACCCCTCCACTTT
v_call: TRBV27; clone_size: -; d_call: TRBD2; j_call: TRBJ2-3; cdr3_aa: CASSSGLAGVSDTQYF; cdr3_nt: TGTGCCAGCAGTTCGGGACTAGCGGGAGTTTCAGATACGCAGTATTTT
v_call: TRBV18; clone_size: -; d_call: -; j_call: TRBJ2-4; cdr3_aa: CASSRGTLAKNIQYF; cdr3_nt: TGTGCCAGCTCACGAGGGACGTTAGCCAAAAACATTCAGTACTTC
v_call: TRBV2; clone_size: few; d_call: -; j_call: TRBJ2-7; cdr3_aa: CASRSQTSSYEQYF; cdr3_nt: TGTGCCAGCAGATCCCAGACTAGCTCCTACGAGCAGTACTTC
v_call: TRBV3-1/TRBV3-2; clone_size: -; d_call: -; j_call: TRBJ1-2; cdr3_aa: CASSQDREDYGYTF; cdr3_nt: TGTGCCAGCAGCCAAGATAGGGAGGACTATGGCTACACCTTC
v_call: TRBV5-6; clone_size: -; d_call: -; j_call: TRBJ1-2; cdr3_aa: CASSFPGERNGYTF; cdr3_nt: TGTGCCAGCAGCTTTCCGGGAGAACGGAACGGCTACACCTTC
v_call: TRBV6-5; clone_size: -; d_call: -; j_call: TRBJ2-2; cdr3_aa: CASRQTNTGELFF; cdr3_nt: TGTGCCAGCAGACAGACGAACACCGGGGAGCTGTTTTTT
v_call: TRBV24-1; clone_size: -; d_call: -; j_call: TRBJ2-2; cdr3_aa: CATRSGSRTGELFF; cdr3_nt: TGTGCCACCAGATCCGGGTCAAGGACCGGGGAGCTGTTTTTT
v_call: TRBV12-5; clone_size: few; d_call: TRBD1; j_call: TRBJ2-1; cdr3_aa: CASGLVTGQVLGEQFF; cdr3_nt: TGTGCTAGTGGTTTGGTGACGGGACAGGTCTTGGGTGAGCAGTTCTTC
v_call: TRBV27; clone_size: few; d_call: -; j_call: TRBJ2-3; cdr3_aa: CASSIDRGTDTQYF; cdr3_nt: TGTGCCAGCAGCATCGATAGGGGCACAGATACGCAGTATTTT
v_call: TRBV3-1/TRBV3-2; clone_size: -; d_call: -; j_call: TRBJ1-4; cdr3_aa: CASSQVRGVNEKLFF; cdr3_nt: TGTGCCAGCAGCCAAGTCCGGGGTGTTAATGAAAAACTGTTTTTT
v_call: TRBV6-5; clone_size: -; d_call: TRBD1; j_call: TRBJ1-2; cdr3_aa: CASSLGQPANYGYTF; cdr3_nt: TGTGCCAGCAGCCTGGGACAGCCAGCTAACTATGGCTACACCTTC
v_call: TRBV4-1; clone_size: -; d_call: -; j_call: TRBJ1-3; cdr3_aa: CASSQGDSPSGNTIYF; cdr3_nt: TGCGCCAGCAGCCAAGGCGACAGCCCCTCTGGAAACACCATATATTTT
v_call: TRBV3-1/TRBV3-2; clone_size: -; d_call: -; j_call: TRBJ2-7; cdr3_aa: CASTKGTGLNSYEQYF; cdr3_nt: TGTGCCAGCACTAAGGGAACAGGGCTTAACTCCTACGAGCAGTACTTC
v_call: TRBV19; clone_size: -; d_call: TRBD1; j_call: TRBJ1-2; cdr3_aa: CASSRQGNGYTF; cdr3_nt: TGTGCCAGTAGTAGACAGGGGAATGGCTACACCTTC
v_call: TRBV3-1/TRBV3-2; clone_size: many; d_call: TRBD2; j_call: TRBJ2-7; cdr3_aa: CASSHPRGLAQYEQYF; cdr3_nt: TGTGCCAGCAGCCACCCCAGGGGACTAGCCCAATACGAGCAGTACTTC
v_call: TRBV29-1; clone_size: -; d_call: -; j_call: TRBJ2-1; cdr3_aa: CSSGPPVNEQFF; cdr3_nt: TGCAGTTCCGGGCCGCCTGTCAATGAGCAGTTCTTC
v_call: TRBV30; clone_size: -; d_call: -; j_call: TRBJ2-1; cdr3_aa: CAWTGTSSDNEQFF; cdr3_nt: TGTGCCTGGACCGGGACATCTTCCGACAATGAGCAGTTCTTC
v_call: TRBV5-1; clone_size: -; d_call: TRBD1; j_call: TRBJ2-7; cdr3_aa: CASRRDSSSYEQYF; cdr3_nt: TGCGCCAGCAGGAGGGACAGTAGCTCCTACGAGCAGTACTTC
v_call: TRBV21-1; clone_size: -; d_call: -; j_call: TRBJ1-6; cdr3_aa: CASIFRDRANSPLHF; cdr3_nt: TGTGCTAGCATTTTCCGGGACAGGGCTAATTCACCCCTCCACTTT
v_call: TRBV21-1; clone_size: -; d_call: -; j_call: TRBJ1-2; cdr3_aa: CASSKDRGEIYGYTF; cdr3_nt: TGTGCCAGCAGCAAAGATAGAGGGGAGATCTATGGCTACACCTTC
v_call: TRBV9; clone_size: -; d_call: TRBD2; j_call: TRBJ2-5; cdr3_aa: CASSVVASGQETQYF; cdr3_nt: TGTGCCAGCAGCGTAGTGGCTAGCGGCCAAGAGACCCAGTACTTC